One and the same sample provided the 24 T cell receptor beta chains below, sequenced in a study of shared clonotypes between healthy human individuals. The assay was immunoSEQ multiplex PCR, and TCRdb's table has in-frame clones only and misses some. The table has approximately 2.1 million clones, 85% to 95% seen once. The sequenced sample was naive CD4+ T cells from PBMCs. As for subset: CD45RA+ positively selected. The receptors stem from a man aged 18 to 29 in good health. Some clones in this sample may be carry-over from other donors' samples.

The chain links TRBV7-9 to TRBJ2-5; D is perhaps TRBD1 or TRBD2 (7 bases each). The germline V gene encodes CDR1 SEHNR and CDR2 FQNEAQ (reference sequence). V was shortened by 0 bases and J by 3 bases, with 14 bases between the two germline ends. The CDR3 has 16 amino acids. CDR3 residues: CASSLARGTEEETQYF. The CDR3 DNA sequence: TGTGCCAGCAGCTTAGCGCGGGGGACAGAAGAAGAGACCCAGTACTTC.

The V gene is TRBV5-5, the J gene TRBJ2-7; D not resolved. Trimming removed 4 bases from V and 6 bases from J, with 14 bases in between. The CDR3 covers 13 residues. Germline V gene sequence: CDR1 SGHKS, CDR2 YYEKEE (reference sequence). The CDR3 protein is CASSGNGMREQYF. CDR3 coding DNA: TGTGCCAGCAGCGGGAATGGGATGCGCGAGCAGTACTTC. Full variable domain (outside the CDR3, taken from reference TRBV5-5 and TRBJ2-7): DAGVTQSPTHLIKTRGQQVTLRCSPISGHKSVSWYQQVLGQGPQFIFQYYEKEERGRGNFPDRFSARQFPNYSSELNVNALLLGDSALYLCASSGNGMREQYFGPGTRLTVT.

This chain joins TRBV2 and TRBJ1-5; D uncertain. This CDR3 has 16 amino acids. The germline V gene has CDR1 SNHLY and CDR2 FYNNEI. V lost 1 base, J lost 2 bases, and 12 bases lay in between. CDR3 sequence (DNA): TGTGCCAGCAGTGAAGGGAGGGCGCCTGGCAATCAGCCCCAGCATTTT. Translated, it gives CASSEGRAPGNQPQHF.

The chain has TRBV2 and TRBJ1-5, with 11 bases identical to TRBD1. Per germline, CDR1 SNHLY and CDR2 FYNNEI. The CDR3 runs to 14 residues. V gave up 6 bases and J gave up 6 bases; unmatched junction bases: 4. The CDR3 nucleotides are TGTGCCAGCAGCGGGGACAGGGGGATTCAGCCCCAGCATTTT. Its protein is CASSGDRGIQPQHF.

This clone appeared a single time. The chain is built from TRBV28 and TRBJ1-2, with D perhaps matching TRBD1 (6 bases). The ends were cut back, 3 bases at V and 8 bases at J, with 10 bases in the middle. CDR1 and CDR2 (germline): MDHEN, SYDVKM. The CDR3 length is 12 residues. CDR3: CASSFSQGGYTF. The CDR3 DNA reads as TGTGCCAGCAGTTTCTCTCAGGGGGGCTACACCTTC.

The rearrangement uses TRBV13 and TRBJ2-5, with D tentatively TRBD1 (6 bases). Germline CDR1 is PRHDT and CDR2 is FYEKMQ (reference sequence). Trimming removed 0 bases at V and 5 bases at J, with 10 bases between. The CDR3 covers 14 residues. The CDR3 loop is CASSLGMRGETQYF. The CDR3 DNA reads TGTGCCAGCAGCTTAGGCATGAGGGGGGAGACCCAGTACTTC. The full variable domain, in which reference TRBV13 and TRBJ2-5 provide the parts outside the CDR3, is AAGVIQSPRHLIKEKRETATLKCYPIPRHDTVYWYQQGPGQDPQFLISFYEKMQSDKGSIPDRFSAQQFSDYHSELNMSSLELGDSALYFCASSLGMRGETQYFGPGTRLLVL.

The chain uses TRBV7-9 and TRBJ2-7; D gene uncertain. V lost 3 bases and J lost 6, with 9 bases in between. CDR3 length: 12 amino acids. CDR1 is SEHNR and CDR2 is FQNEAQ in the germline V gene (reference sequence). The CDR3 loop is CASSFVGGEQYF. The CDR3 DNA sequence: TGTGCCAGCAGCTTCGTGGGTGGCGAGCAGTACTTC.

Here the CDR3 reads CASSASDRANTGELFF. In nucleotides, the CDR3 is TGTGCCAGCAGTGCCTCGGACAGGGCGAACACCGGGGAGCTGTTTTTT. The chain joins TRBV25-1 to TRBJ2-2; 8 nucleotides match TRBD1. The CDR3 extends over 16 amino acids. The V gene end was trimmed by 4 bases and the J gene end by 0 bases; junction bases not matched to a gene: 4. From germline, CDR1 is MGHDK and CDR2 SYGVNS.

The rearrangement uses TRBV29-1 and TRBJ2-2; no reliable D call. The germline V gene encodes CDR1 SQVTM and CDR2 ANQGSEA. There are 13 residues in the CDR3. V was cut by 3 bases and J by 6 bases, with 11 bases left in between. CDR3 sequence reads: CSVDSGVPGELFF. CDR3 bases: TGCAGCGTTGATAGTGGGGTCCCCGGGGAGCTGTTTTTT.

This clone came up once. Other DNA sequences in the same sample also yield this CDR3. This chain joins TRBV20-1 and TRBJ1-1; no firm D call. The V gene's germline CDR1 is DFQATT and CDR2 SNEGSKA (reference sequence). V was trimmed by 6 bases and J by 1 base, leaving 3 bases between them. The CDR3 is made up of 10 amino acids. The CDR3 DNA is TGCAGTGCCTGGAACACTGAAGCTTTCTTT. This sequence encodes CSAWNTEAFF.

CDR3 DNA sequence: TGTGCCACCTCTGTAGGGATGAACACTGAAGCTTTCTTT. Its protein product is CATSVGMNTEAFF. This sequence joins TRBV10-3 and TRBJ1-1; no definite D call. The CDR3 is 13 amino acids. The V gene's germline CDR1 is ENHRY and CDR2 SYGVKD. V was cut by 10 bases and J by 0 bases, with 12 bases left in between.

The chain recombines TRBV7-3 with TRBJ2-7; a weak D match, TRBD2 (5 bases). The V and J ends lost 0 bases and 2 bases respectively, with 11 bases between them. This CDR3 is 15 amino acids long. Looked up from germline, CDR1 is SGHTA and CDR2 is FQGTGA. DNA of the CDR3: TGTGCCAGCAGCTTAACCGGAGAGGAGGCCTACGAGCAGTACTTC. Encoded protein: CASSLTGEEAYEQYF.

The J gene is TRBJ1-1, the V gene TRBV28; no reliable D call. This CDR3 is 20 amino acids long. CDR1 is MDHEN, CDR2 SYDVKM, per germline. The V and J ends lost 5 bases and 1 base respectively, with 29 bases between them. DNA for the CDR3: TGTGCCAGCAGTACAAATCACCCCGGGATCTCGGCTTTTGGGAACACTGAAGCTTTCTTT. As protein: CASSTNHPGISAFGNTEAFF. Full variable domain (rest looked up from reference TRBV28 and TRBJ1-1): DVKVTQSSRYLVKRTGEKVFLECVQDMDHENMFWYRQDPGLGLRLIYFSYDVKMKEKGDIPEGYSVSREKKERFSLILESASTNQTSMYLCASSTNHPGISAFGNTEAFFGQGTRLTVV.

The chain links TRBV7-9 to TRBJ2-3; 8 nucleotides align to TRBD1. After removal of 8 bases from V and 6 bases from J, the junction contained 10 bases not matched to a gene. CDR3 length: 14 amino acids. The germline CDR1 and CDR2 sequences are SEHNR and FQNEAQ (reference sequence). The CDR3 loop is CASVETGGMDTQYF. Here the CDR3 DNA reads TGTGCCAGCGTCGAAACAGGGGGTATGGATACGCAGTATTTT.

The genes are TRBV28 and TRBJ2-7; D gene uncertain. CDR1 is MDHEN, CDR2 SYDVKM, per germline. The CDR3 length is 13 residues. V was cut by 2 bases and J by 6 bases, with 11 bases left in between. CDR3 amino acids: CASSLRQPAEQYF. CDR3 in DNA: TGTGCCAGCAGTTTAAGGCAGCCCGCCGAGCAGTACTTC.

The chain has TRBV5-8 and TRBJ2-1; perhaps TRBD1 as D (6 bases). The CDR3 is 16 amino acids. Looked up from germline, CDR1 is SGHTS and CDR2 is YDEGEE. V lost 2 bases, J lost 0 bases, and 12 bases lay in between. CDR3: CASSLGAGDSYNEQFF. The CDR3 DNA is TGTGCCAGCAGCTTAGGGGCAGGGGACTCCTACAATGAGCAGTTCTTC.

Concerning this clone: One end of the junction varies from germline; a read error may be responsible. V gene TRBV15 combines with J gene TRBJ2-2; 7 bases line up with TRBD2. Germline lookup yields CDR1 LNHNV and CDR2 YYDKDF (reference sequence). CDR3 length: 13 amino acids. CDR3 amino acids: CATSRDRERDLFF. CDR3 nucleotides: TGTGCCACCAGCAGAGATCGGGAGCGGGACCTGTTTTTT. The full variable domain, completed using reference TRBV15 and TRBJ2-2, is DAMVIQNPRYQVTQFGKPVTLSCSQTLNHNVMYWYQQKSSQAPKLLFHYYDKDFNNEADTPDNFQSRRPNTSFCFLDIRSPGLGDTAMYLCATSRDRERDLFFGEGSRLTVL.

The genes are TRBV6-1 and TRBJ2-1; D possibly corresponds to TRBD1 (6 bases). Germline V gene sequence: CDR1 MNHNS, CDR2 SASEGT. Between the trimmed V and J ends, which lost 3 bases and 6 bases, there was a span of 15 bases. This CDR3 contains 15 residues. For the CDR3, the DNA is TGTGCCAGCAGTGAGCTGGCAGGGGTATTCAATGAGCAGTTCTTC. Encoded protein: CASSELAGVFNEQFF.

Comment on this clone: This sample includes further DNA sequences coding for the same CDR3. J is TRBJ2-1 and V is TRBV7-8; the D gene is possibly TRBD2 (5 bases). V was clipped by 1 base and J by 0 bases, with 10 bases between them. Germline lookup yields CDR1 SGHVS and CDR2 FQNEAQ. The CDR3 is 16 amino acids. CDR3 amino acids: CASSLGSGSSYNEQFF. The DNA of the CDR3 is TGTGCCAGCAGCTTAGGGTCGGGAAGCTCCTACAATGAGCAGTTCTTC.

This clone was counted a few times. This sequence joins TRBV27 and TRBJ2-6; D may be TRBD1 (6 bases). Trimming left V 5 bases short and J 2 bases short, with 10 bases between. CDR3 size: 15 residues. Germline CDR1 reads MNHEY; CDR2 reads SMNVEV (reference sequence). CDR3 sequence: CASSHREAGANVLTF. DNA of the CDR3: TGTGCCAGCAGTCACAGGGAAGCTGGGGCCAACGTCCTGACTTTC.

V is TRBV10-3 and J is TRBJ2-7; 12 bases are a match to TRBD2. V lost 4 bases, J lost 5 bases, and 6 bases stayed unmatched. The CDR3 is 15 residues long. Germline V CDR1 and CDR2: ENHRY, SYGVKD. CDR3 bases: TGTGCCATCAGTGGGCTAGCGGGAGGGTTAGACGAGCAGTACTTC. It specifies CAISGLAGGLDEQYF.

This clone was detected only a few times. V and J are TRBV4-1 and TRBJ1-5; weak D call: TRBD1 (6 bases). The CDR3 has 15 residues. Germline assignment: CDR1 MGHRA and CDR2 YSYEKL. The V end was cut by 4 bases, the J end by 5 bases, with 15 bases between. The CDR3 nucleotides read TGCGCCAGCAGCCCCACGGGGGCGGTCTATCAGCCCCAGCATTTT. Encoded protein: CASSPTGAVYQPQHF.

The rearrangement links TRBV7-3 to TRBJ1-1; tentative D call: TRBD1 (5 bases). Germline V lookup: CDR1 SGHTA, CDR2 FQGTGA. V gave up 8 bases and J gave up 1 base, with 29 bases separating them. The CDR3 totals 19 residues. In DNA, the CDR3 is TGTGCCAGCCTTGGTAACAGGCCCGCCTTGAGAAGACAGAACACTGAAGCTTTCTTT. It encodes CASLGNRPALRRQNTEAFF. Drawing the rest from reference TRBV7-3 and TRBJ1-1, the complete variable domain is GAGVSQTPSNKVTEKGKYVELRCDPISGHTALYWYRQSLGQGPEFLIYFQGTGAADDSGLPNDRFFAVRPEGSVSTLKIQRTERGDSAVYLCASLGNRPALRRQNTEAFFGQGTRLTVV.

The rearrangement uses TRBV29-1 and TRBJ2-5; 16 bases fit TRBD2. CDR1 SQVTM and CDR2 ANQGSEA come from the germline V gene. Trimming took 4 bases from V and 2 from J; bases not matched to a gene: 10. The CDR3 is 18 residues long. CDR3 sequence (DNA): TGCAGCGTTGTTTGGCGGGGGACTAGCGGGAGGGATCAAGAGACCCAGTACTTC. Its translation: CSVVWRGTSGRDQETQYF.